This TCR beta chain was sequenced during a study of cytomegalovirus exposure and HLA in healthy donors. Findings and caveats of the study: Later work associated 16,951 TCR beta sequences with HLA alleles at 0.05 false discovery rate. Presence/absence analysis assumed near-uniform sequencing depth across donors. Of the V segments, some could not be distinguished, including TRBV6-2 and TRBV6-3, and were excluded.

The CDR3 is 16 amino acids. V gave up 3 bases and J gave up 8 bases, with 22 bases separating them. Germline V gene lookup returns CDR1 MGHDK and CDR2 SYGVNS. Concerning this clone: Its specificity is not known.

PCR employed 60 Vbeta and 13 Jbeta primers. The assay was immunoSEQ multiplex PCR, and TCRdb's table has in-frame clones only and misses some. The sample contains some 130,000 clones, around three quarters of which appear only once. Material for sequencing was PBMCs. This receptor was obtained from a man younger than 35 in good health and CMV-seronegative. The V call is TRBV25-1, the J call TRBJ1-2; a weak D match, TRBD1 (6 bases). The CDR3 protein is CASSDGQPWEGGGYTF. The CDR3, as DNA: TGTGCCAGCAGTGATGGACAGCCGTGGGAAGGCGGCGGCTACACCTTC.